The clone carrying this TCR beta chain has only a few counts. The antigen is undetermined. This CDR3 is 13 amino acids long. Trimming removed 6 bases from V and 7 bases from J, with 15 bases in between. The V gene's germline CDR1 is MNHEY and CDR2 SVGAGI. As it was prepared, the TCRbeta library received unique molecular identifiers. TCRdb fed the PCR reads into MiXCR, producing one record per CDR3 protein. The sample contains 70,000 or so distinct CDR3 sequences, around 9.9% of which appear only once. This record comes from a study of T-cell reconstitution after alpha-beta-depleted transplantation in children. Regarding the study as a whole: About two months after transplant, alpha-beta T cells reportedly came from several hundred expanded graft clones.

This receptor was obtained from a boy younger than 18 with acute myeloid leukemia, due to receive a stem cell transplant. The rearrangement links TRBV6-5 to TRBJ1-2; D gene uncertain. Sequenced material: PBMCs, taken before TCRalphabeta/CD19-depleted stem cell transplant. The CDR3 here is CASSPLSGSGYTF. CDR3 nucleotide sequence: TGTGCCAGCAGCCCCCTGTCGGGGTCTGGCTACACCTTC.